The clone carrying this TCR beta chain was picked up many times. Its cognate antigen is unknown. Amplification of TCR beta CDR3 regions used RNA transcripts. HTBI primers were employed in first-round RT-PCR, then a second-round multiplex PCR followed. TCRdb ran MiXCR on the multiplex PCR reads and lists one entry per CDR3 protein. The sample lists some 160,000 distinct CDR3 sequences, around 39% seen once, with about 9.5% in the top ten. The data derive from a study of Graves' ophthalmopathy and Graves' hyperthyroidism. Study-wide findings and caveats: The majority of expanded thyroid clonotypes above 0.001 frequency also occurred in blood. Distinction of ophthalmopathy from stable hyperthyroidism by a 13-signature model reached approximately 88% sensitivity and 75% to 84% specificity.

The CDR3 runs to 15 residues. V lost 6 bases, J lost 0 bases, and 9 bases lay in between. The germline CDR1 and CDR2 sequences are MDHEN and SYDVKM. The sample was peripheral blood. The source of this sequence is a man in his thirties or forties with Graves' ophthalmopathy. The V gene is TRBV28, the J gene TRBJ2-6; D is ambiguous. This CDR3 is CASSPPLSGANVLTF. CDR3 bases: TGTGCCAGCAGCCCCCCGCTCTCTGGGGCCAACGTCCTGACTTTC.